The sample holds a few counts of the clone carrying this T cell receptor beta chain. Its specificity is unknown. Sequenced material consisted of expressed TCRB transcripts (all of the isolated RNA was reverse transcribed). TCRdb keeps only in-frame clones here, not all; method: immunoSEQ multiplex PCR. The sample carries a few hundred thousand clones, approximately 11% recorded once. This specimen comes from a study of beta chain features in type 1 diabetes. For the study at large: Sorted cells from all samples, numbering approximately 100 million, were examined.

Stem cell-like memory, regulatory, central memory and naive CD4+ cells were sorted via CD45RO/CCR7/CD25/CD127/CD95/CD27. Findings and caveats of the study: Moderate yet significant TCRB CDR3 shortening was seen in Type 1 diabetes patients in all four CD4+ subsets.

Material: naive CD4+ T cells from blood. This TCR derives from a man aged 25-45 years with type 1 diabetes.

Here the CDR3 reads CAWKTGGRGRVRATEAFF. In nucleotides, the CDR3 is TGTGCCTGGAAAACTGGGGGCAGGGGGCGCGTTAGGGCGACTGAAGCTTTCTTT. The chain combines TRBV30 with TRBJ1-1, with 8 bases lining up with TRBD1. The germline V gene has CDR1 GTSNPN and CDR2 SVGIG (reference sequence). J gave up 5 bases and V 4 bases, and 21 bases lay outside the gene matches. CDR3 length: 18 amino acids.